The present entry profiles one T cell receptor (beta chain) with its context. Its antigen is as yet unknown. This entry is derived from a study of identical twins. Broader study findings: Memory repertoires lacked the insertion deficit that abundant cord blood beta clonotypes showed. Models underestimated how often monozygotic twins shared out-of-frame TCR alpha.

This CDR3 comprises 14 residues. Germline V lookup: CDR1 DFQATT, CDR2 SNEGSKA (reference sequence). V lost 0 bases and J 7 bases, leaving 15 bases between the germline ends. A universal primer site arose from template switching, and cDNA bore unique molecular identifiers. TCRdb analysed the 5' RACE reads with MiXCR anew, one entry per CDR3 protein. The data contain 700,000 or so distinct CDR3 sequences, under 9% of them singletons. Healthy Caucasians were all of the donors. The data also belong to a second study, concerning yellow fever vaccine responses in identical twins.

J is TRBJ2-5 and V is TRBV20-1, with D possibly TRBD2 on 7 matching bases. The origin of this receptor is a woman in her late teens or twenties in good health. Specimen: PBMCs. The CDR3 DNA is TGCAGTGCTAGAGATCTTAAGGGGGAGGGGACCCAGTACTTC. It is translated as CSARDLKGEGTQYF.